This TCR beta chain emerged from a study of Japanese encephalitis immunity and Zika vaccine responses listed by TCRdb under 2021. About the full investigation: Included participants received three 5.0 ug doses of alum-adjuvanted ZPIV at weeks 0, 4 and 28. Two to three months ahead of the first ZPIV dose, 11 to 12 participants were given JEV vaccine (IXIARO) as a two-dose regimen with the doses 28 days apart. Before ZPIV, about twelve participants got a single dose of YFV vaccine (YF-VAX), while roughly 10 participants were flavivirus-naive. Six representative participants per pre-vaccination group were picked for TCR sequencing, using samples from week 52 and from week 0, the point after pre-vaccination but before ZPIV. TCR repertoires were also analyzed from three flavivirus-naive individuals at weeks 2, 6 and 52 after starting ZPIV vaccination. For stimulations, either ZIKV structural-protein peptide pools divided into flavivirus-conserved and non-conserved sets or JEV or YFV peptides matching the pre-vaccination were used. ZIKV peptides were 15-mers overlapping by 11 residues, selected for NetMHCpan/NetMHCII-predicted epitopes with affinity below 50 nM. The study examined whether earlier vaccination against Japanese encephalitis virus (JEV) or yellow fever virus (YFV) influenced CD4 T cell responses to the Zika vaccine. Study-level results and caveats: The samples grouped by participant and showed no similarity across individuals, which suggests that no public TCRs were detected. The analysis was restricted to a subset of trial participants with three doses and adequate samples, and the entire vaccinated cohort was not analyzed. Because there were not enough samples, the peptide pools could not be deconvoluted, which meant the specific peptides behind the cross-reactive responses went unidentified. After ZPIV, a significant decrease in repertoire richness of CD4 T cells responding to conserved ZIKV epitopes was observed in JEV-pre-vaccinated donors. Higher repertoire similarity across time-points and stimulations was observed in JEV-pre-vaccinated donors than in YFV-pre-vaccinated donors, indicating that more clonotypes were common to ZIKV and JEV stimulation. Only a few individuals showed CD8 T cell responses to ZIKV peptide pools, and those responses were very low in magnitude.

A few counts support this clonotype. No quality values exist for individual bases; no much larger clone is one base distant. PBMCs were stained with CellTrace CFSE and grown for under seven days in RPMI containing approximately 8% human serum and peptide pools at 0.8 to 1 ug/mL each. On a BD FACSAria, proliferating CD4 T cells were sorted without fixation as live CD56-CD19-CD16-CD3+CD4+ CFSE-low cells. Enrolled adults were healthy and were found to be seronegative for ZIKV, JEV, YFV, DENV and WNV by microneutralization screening. The samples were drawn from a phase 1 trial of an alum-adjuvanted Zika purified-inactivated virus (ZPIV) vaccine that was randomized, double-blinded and placebo-controlled. Peripheral blood mononuclear cells were isolated using a standard procedure and then kept frozen in liquid nitrogen until they were used. V trim: 4 bases; J trim: 4 bases; unmatched bases: 10. CDR1 and CDR2 (SGHDT, YYEEEE) derive from the germline V gene. Including the terminal cysteine and phenylalanine, the CDR3 comprises 18 residues. The only DNA kept is the CDR3, 54 bases in frame from the first base.

The library was prepared using 5' RACE. TCRbeta libraries were pooled in proportion to their sorted cell numbers before sequencing. Total RNA was extracted from sorted cells with RNAzol RT, and cDNA was synthesized with an oligo(dT) primer and a template-switching oligo. The TCRbeta V-CDR3-J region was PCR-amplified with Kapa HiFi using a SMARTer oligo primer and a TCRbeta constant-region primer. A second PCR added Illumina adaptors and sample-specific index barcodes, with HighPrep bead cleanup and Bioanalyzer confirmation of a roughly 650 bp band. Libraries were sequenced on an Illumina MiSeq with 2x151 bp paired-end reads. The original methods were these. Reads were demultiplexed with an in-house Java program, and MiXCR assigned TCRbeta annotations and counted clonotypes. Repertoire overlap was assessed with Morisita-Horn indices from the R package vegan, and UPGMA clustering and Circos plots of recurring clonotypes were generated. Shannon diversity and richness were normalized to the maximum possible value based on input cell numbers, so that values between 0 and 1 were obtained. MUSCLE was used to align CDR3beta sequences, SeqinR to compute distances, and R to plot multidimensional scaling. TCRdb reworked the public reads: Q25 trimming with fastp, MiXCR clone assembly, productive beta chains retained. Rows with a matching CDR3 protein are joined into one entry that keeps the most common DNA and genes. These V and J calls are TCRdb output, not the study's own analysis. The sample table shows around 600 distinct CDR3 sequences, and 2% to 2.5% are seen once. The ten top clones hold roughly 32% of the sample.

The chain is encoded by TRBV5-6 joined to TRBJ2-3, and 15 junctional nucleotides match TRBD2. The receptor was isolated from an adult man who received an inactivated Zika virus vaccine. This material consisted of antigen-activated CD4+ T cells from blood, cultured, taken during a Zika inactivated vaccine study. The encoded CDR3 is CASSATGLAGGLSDTQYF. DNA sequence: TGTGCCAGCAGCGCCACCGGACTAGCGGGGGGGCTATCAGATACGCAGTATTTT.